The source of this T cell receptor beta chain is a study of cytomegalovirus exposure and HLA in healthy donors. Points from the study as a whole: Earlier analysis yielded a pattern in which most TCR beta V segments were productive about 87% or about 30% of the time. In a later analysis, most CMV-associated TCR beta chains appeared HLA-restricted.

60 Vbeta and 13 Jbeta primers were used in PCR. This table comes from immunoSEQ multiplex PCR, and its TCRdb copy is limited to in-frame clones, with some not included. Here the sample spans under 300,000 clones, approximately 85% being singletons. For this clone: Its antigen is unidentified.

This CDR3 region has 13 residues. The germline V gene has CDR1 KGHSH and CDR2 LQKENI. V dropped 4 bases and J dropped 6; count of bases not matched to a gene: 3. The chain links TRBV18 to TRBJ1-5; TRBD1 matches at 7 bases. The clonotype originates from a woman aged 40-49 years in good health and CMV-seropositive. Material: PBMCs. DNA of the CDR3: TGTGCCAGCTCACAGGGGGCGGTTCAGCCCCAGCATTTT. As protein: CASSQGAVQPQHF.